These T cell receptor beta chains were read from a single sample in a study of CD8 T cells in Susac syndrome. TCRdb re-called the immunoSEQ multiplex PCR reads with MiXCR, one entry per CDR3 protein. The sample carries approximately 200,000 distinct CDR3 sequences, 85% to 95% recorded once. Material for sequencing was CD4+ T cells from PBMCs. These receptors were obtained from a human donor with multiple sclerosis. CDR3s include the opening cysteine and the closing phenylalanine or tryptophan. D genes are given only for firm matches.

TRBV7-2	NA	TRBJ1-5	TGTGCCAGCAGCTTACGAGGGAAGCCCCAGCATTTT	CASSLRGKPQHF
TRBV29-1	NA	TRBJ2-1	TGCAGCGTTGTGAGGGTTTTCGGGAATGAGCAGTTCTTC	CSVVRVFGNEQFF
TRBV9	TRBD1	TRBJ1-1	TGTGCCAGCAGCGGGACAGGGGTCACTGAAGCTTTCTTT	CASSGTGVTEAFF
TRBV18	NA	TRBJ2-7	TGTGCCAGCTCACCGGGTGCAGGGACCTACGAGCAGTACTTC	CASSPGAGTYEQYF
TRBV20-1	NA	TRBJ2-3	TGCAGTGCTAGCCCTCGGGGGAGCACAGATACGCAGTATTTT	CSASPRGSTDTQYF
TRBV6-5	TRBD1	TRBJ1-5	TGTGCCAGCATCACAGGGGGCCAAGGTCAGCCCCAGCATTTT	CASITGGQGQPQHF
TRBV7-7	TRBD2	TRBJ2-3	TGTGCTAGCAGCGAGGGACTAGCGGGAGATACGCAGTATTTT	CASSEGLAGDTQYF
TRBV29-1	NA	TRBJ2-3	TGCAGCGTTGACGTTGGGGGACCGCAGTATTTT	CSVDVGGPQYF
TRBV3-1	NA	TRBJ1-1	TGTGCCAGCAGCCCTTCCTACAGATTCCCTGAAGCTTTCTTT	CASSPSYRFPEAFF
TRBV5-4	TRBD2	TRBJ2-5	TGTGCCAGCACCTTGGCGGGGGAAGAGACCCAGTACTTC	CASTLAGEETQYF
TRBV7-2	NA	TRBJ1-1	TGTGCCAGCAGCTTAATGTCGGCCGGGGCTGAAGCTTTCTTT	CASSLMSAGAEAFF
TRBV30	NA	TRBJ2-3	TGTGCCTGGAATGGTCGGGGCGGTGGAGATACGCAGTATTTT	CAWNGRGGGDTQYF
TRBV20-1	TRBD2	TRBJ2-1	TGCAGTGCCCACGTCAGCGGGGGGGCTTGGGATGAGCAGTTCTTC	CSAHVSGGAWDEQFF
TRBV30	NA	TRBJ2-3	TGTGCCTGGAGGTACGGAGTTAACACAGATACGCAGTATTTT	CAWRYGVNTDTQYF